The 22 T cell receptor beta chains presented below share a single source sample, sequenced in a study of tumor-infiltrating lymphocytes in primary liver carcinoma. Unsorted bulk tissue, roughly 19-34 mg of it, served as the source for co-extraction of RNA and DNA. The template, 500 ng total RNA, yielded TCR beta cDNA made with a constant-region primer. What produced the TCR beta libraries was three nested multiplex PCR rounds using slightly modified ARM-PCR. Forward primers for TRBV1-TRBV30 and a C-beta reverse primer served the first two PCR rounds, at approximately 10 cycles each. TCRdb re-derived calls from the multiplex PCR reads in MiXCR, one entry per CDR3 protein. The data hold about 96,000 distinct CDR3 sequences, with 55% to 75% observed a single time. The sequencing sample was made of tumor-adjacent normal liver tissue. These receptor sequences come from a man aged 35-49 years with primary liver carcinoma and hepatitis B virus infection.

This clonotype has more than one count but fewer than ten. At one boundary the junction diverges from the germline segment, which might be a read error. The chain couples TRBV11-2 to TRBJ2-3; TRBD1 is a possible D gene (5 bases). CDR1 and CDR2 from the germline V gene are SGHAT and FQNNGV. The CDR3 spans 16 residues. In nucleotides, the CDR3 is TGTGCCAGCAGCGGTCCCGCGGCGTGGGGCACAGATATGCAGTATTTT. Translation: CASSGPAAWGTDMQYF.

Concerning this clonotype: Its ends do not fully match the called genes, so a read error is possible. In nucleotides, the CDR3 is TGTGCCAGCAGCGTAGGTCGCTGGGTCGACGAGCTGTACTTC. Amino acid sequence: CASSVGRWVDELYF. The rearrangement links TRBV11-2 to TRBJ2-7, with D unresolved. CDR3 length equals 14 residues. CDR1 and CDR2 from the germline V gene are SGHAT and FQNNGV.

This clonotype was picked up many times. The chain uses TRBV6-1 and TRBJ1-5; D is ambiguous. V was cut by 11 bases and J by 1 base, with 21 bases left in between. This CDR3 region has 16 residues. Germline-derived CDR1 and CDR2 are MNHNS and SASEGT. CDR3 sequence: CAANLNSHGSNQPQHF. CDR3 bases: TGTGCCGCTAACCTCAACTCACATGGGAGCAATCAGCCCCAGCATTTT.

The chain is built from TRBV11-2 and TRBJ2-5; 9 nucleotides agree with TRBD2. This CDR3 is 18 amino acids long. Germline V CDR1 and CDR2: SGHAT, FQNNGV. V was clipped by 3 bases and J by 0 bases; unmatched bases: 11. The CDR3 bases are TGTGCCAGCAGCTTGCTTCCTAGACTAGCGGCGTACCAAGAGACCCAGTACTTC. Translation: CASSLLPRLAAYQETQYF. Filled out from reference TRBV11-2 and TRBJ2-5, the complete variable domain reads EAGVAQSPRYKIIEKRQSVAFWCNPISGHATLYWYQQILGQGPKLLIQFQNNGVVDDSQLPKDRFSAERLKGVDSTLKIQPAKLEDSAVYLCASSLLPRLAAYQETQYFGPGTRLLVL.

This clonotype occurred a few times. Since a much larger clone is just one base distant, this may be a read error. This sequence joins TRBV6-1 and TRBJ1-4, with D possibly being TRBD1 (5 bases). The CDR3 extends over 15 amino acids. Trimming took off 1 base at V and 8 bases at J, with 14 bases between the two ends. Germline loops: CDR1 MNHNS, CDR2 SASEGT. CDR3: CASSEDWTGAEKLFF. CDR3 bases: TGTGCCAGCAGTGAAGATTGGACTGGGGCCGAAAAACTGTTTTTT.

Comment on this clonotype: No conserved phenylalanine or tryptophan ends this CDR3, so it is likely a read error. The limits of the CDR3 on the DNA are not certain, so only TCRdb's listed CDR3 is given. This rearrangement joins TRBV11-3 to TRBJ2-1; TRBD2, the table's D call, was not compared with the DNA. Germline CDR1 and CDR2: SGHNT and YENEEA. Counting both end residues, the CDR3 totals 14 amino acids. The CDR3 region is CASSLVWTSNELFS.

This clonotype was observed a single time. One end of the junction does not line up with germline, which may come from a read error. The chain links TRBV12-3 or TRBV12-4 to TRBJ2-7; D perhaps matches TRBD2 (6 bases). This CDR3 region has 12 residues. For the CDR3, the DNA is TGTGCCAACAGTGCACTAGCCTATGAGCCGTACTTC. This codes for CANSALAYEPYF.

The rearrangement joins TRBV11-3 to TRBJ2-1; 8 bases line up with TRBD2. In germline, CDR1 is SGHNT, CDR2 YENEEA. The CDR3 is made up of 15 amino acids. This CDR3 is CVISSAGLASNEQFF. CDR3 coding DNA: TGTGTCATCAGCTCGGCAGGACTAGCCTCGAATGAGCAGTTCTTC. Using reference TRBV11-3 and TRBJ2-1 for the parts outside the CDR3, the full variable domain is EAGVVQSPRYKIIEKKQPVAFWCNPISGHNTLYWYLQNLGQGPELLIRYENEEAVDDSQLPKDRFSAERLKGVDSTLKIQPAELGDSAVYLCVISSAGLASNEQFFGPGTRLTVL.

This clonotype was observed many times. The chain employs TRBV6-5 and TRBJ2-4; D may be TRBD1 (6 bases). This CDR3 has 18 residues. Germline lookup yields CDR1 MNHEY and CDR2 SVGAGI. The V gene lost 5 bases and the J gene lost 1 base, with 21 bases spanning the gap. The CDR3: CASSTSGGYLGAKNIQYF. CDR3 sequence (DNA): TGTGCCAGCAGTACTAGTGGGGGCTACCTGGGGGCCAAAAACATTCAGTACTTC.

Note on this clonotype: The CDR3 does not close with the conserved phenylalanine or tryptophan, likely indicating a read error. Here the CDR3 reads CAISRAGQPPGPDMQYS. In DNA, the CDR3 is TGTGCCATCAGTAGAGCGGGACAGCCGCCGGGCCCAGATATGCAGTATTCT. This chain joins TRBV10-3 and TRBJ2-3; D tentatively fits TRBD1 or TRBD2 (7 bases each). The germline CDR1 and CDR2 sequences are ENHRY and SYGVKD. The CDR3 extends over 17 amino acids.

Points on this clonotype: The conserved closing phenylalanine or tryptophan is absent in this CDR3, likely reflecting a read error. The limits of the CDR3 on the DNA are not certain, so only TCRdb's listed CDR3 is given. The chain's CDR3 is CASSLEGNYGYAL. V is TRBV11-2 and J is TRBJ1-2. Counting both end residues, the CDR3 totals 13 amino acids. Germline V gene data show CDR1 as SGHAT and CDR2 as FQNNGV.

This clonotype was seen only a few times. The chain combines TRBV29-1 with TRBJ1-2, with 9 bases identical to TRBD1. The CDR3 covers 12 residues. The germline CDR1 and CDR2 sequences are SQVTM and ANQGSEA. V shed 4 bases and J 6 bases; nucleotides not matched to a gene: 3. The CDR3 DNA reads TGCAGCGTTGCGGGGACAGGGAATGGCTACACCTTC. Translated: CSVAGTGNGYTF.

The V gene is TRBV11-2, the J gene TRBJ1-2, with TRBD1 matching over 8 bases. The junction had 11 bases not matched to a gene; V was cut back by 2 bases and J by 6 bases. The V gene's germline CDR1 is SGHAT and CDR2 FQNNGV. This CDR3 is built from 16 residues. CDR3 in DNA: TGTGCCAGCAGCTTATATCTAACAGGGGGAGCACATGGCTACACCTTC. As protein: CASSLYLTGGAHGYTF.

As concerns this clonotype: A junction boundary mismatches the germline segment, possibly from a read error. The chain recombines TRBV6-5 with TRBJ2-3, with D maybe TRBD2 (6 bases). The CDR3 runs 16 residues. Looked up from germline, CDR1 is MNHEY and CDR2 is SVGAGI. The CDR3 DNA sequence: TGTGCCAGCTGTTACTCGAATAGCGGAGTGGGGGATACGCAGTATTTT. Residues: CASCYSNSGVGDTQYF.

Comments on this clonotype: One end of the junction varies from germline; a read error may be responsible. This chain uses TRBV11-2 with TRBJ2-1; D is unresolved. There are 13 residues in the CDR3. Per the germline V gene, CDR1 is SGHAT and CDR2 is FQNNGV. The CDR3 coding sequence is TGTGCCAGTAGCTCCGGACCCGGTATTGAGCAGTTCTTC. It encodes CASSSGPGIEQFF.

This clonotype was recorded only once. This may come from a read error, since a much larger clone is one base off. This sequence joins TRBV7-9 and TRBJ2-3; D possibly corresponds to TRBD2 (6 bases). Germline CDR1 reads SEHNR; CDR2 reads FQNEAQ (reference sequence). CDR3 length: 15 residues. V lost 3 bases and J 2 bases, leaving 12 bases between the germline ends. CDR3 DNA: TGTGCCAGCAGCTTCCAGGAGGGGTACACAGATACGCAGTATTTT. This codes for CASSFQEGYTDTQYF.

The V gene is TRBV28, the J gene TRBJ1-2; maybe TRBD1 (5 bases). CDR1 and CDR2 from the germline V gene are MDHEN and SYDVKM. Trimming cost V 7 bases and J 3 bases, with 15 bases left between them. CDR3 length: 14 amino acids. The CDR3 region is CASNSPGLYYGYTF. CDR3 nucleotide sequence: TGTGCCAGCAATTCTCCGGGGCTTTACTATGGCTACACCTTC.

In the case of this clonotype: As the CDR3 is not closed by the conserved phenylalanine or tryptophan, this likely results from a read error. The genes are TRBV11-2 and TRBJ2-5; 7 bases are a match to TRBD2. The CDR3 spans 13 residues. The V gene's germline CDR1 is SGHAT and CDR2 FQNNGV. As DNA, the CDR3 is TGTGCCAGCGGGGGGGGGGACCGAGAGACACAGTACTTA. Its protein is CASGGGDRETQYL.

Worth noting for this clonotype: Germline and junction disagree at one end, which may indicate a read error. V gene TRBV29-1 combines with J gene TRBJ2-7; possibly TRBD2 for D (5 bases). The CDR3 loop spans 11 amino acids. Germline lookup yields CDR1 SQVTM and CDR2 ANQGSEA. CDR3 amino acids: CSVRTGYEEYF. The CDR3 coding sequence is TGCAGCGTTCGGACTGGCTACGAGGAGTACTTC.

Turning to this clonotype: A read error may produce the germline difference seen at one junction end. The chain carries TRBV7-8 and TRBJ2-1; tentatively, D is TRBD2 (6 bases). This CDR3 comprises 13 residues. CDR1 and CDR2 from the germline V gene are SGHVS and FQNEAQ. The CDR3 spells CVSSLAVAIEQFF. The CDR3 bases are TGTGTCAGCAGCTTAGCGGTTGCGATTGAGCAGTTCTTC.

Regarding this clonotype: This sequence may be a read error, since a much larger clone differs from it by one base. As the CDR3 is not closed by the conserved phenylalanine or tryptophan, this likely results from a read error. The chain combines TRBV29-1 with TRBJ1-1, with 7 nucleotides matching TRBD1. CDR1 is SQVTM, CDR2 ANQGSEA, per germline. After removal of 5 bases from V and 3 bases from J, the junction contained 6 bases not matched to a gene. The CDR3 loop spans 13 amino acids. The CDR3 sequence is CSVLGGRDTEAFS. The DNA for the CDR3 is TGCAGCGTTTTAGGGGGCAGGGACACTGAAGCTTTCTCT.

As regards this clonotype: One end of the junction fails to match germline, which may point to a read error. The chain links TRBV9 to TRBJ2-7, with D tentatively TRBD1 (7 bases). There are 16 residues in the CDR3. Germline V gene sequence: CDR1 SGDLS, CDR2 YYNGEE. In DNA form, the CDR3 reads TGTGCCAGCAGCCCCACTGACAGGGCAGCGGGTACCGAGGAGTACTTC. Translated, it gives CASSPTDRAAGTEEYF.